This TCR beta chain was identified during a study of blood T cells in healthy people across ages. This clonotype has more than one count but fewer than ten. The target antigen is unknown. Overall study results and limits: No one knew whether donors had CMV, which possibly confounded expanded clonotype changes. Both naive CD4+ cell counts and diversity were greater in long-lived donors than in aged donors. Without sorted subsets, naive and antigen-experienced compartments could not be conclusively compared. Diversity of TCR beta correlated strongly with naive T cell percentage.

CDR1 LNHDA and CDR2 SQIVND come from the germline V gene (reference sequence). V was clipped by 3 bases and J by 4 bases, with 4 bases between them. The CDR3 is 12 amino acids. The use of a sample-barcoded 5' primer and a J-beta primer mix characterized a second PCR of 7 to 11 cycles. A single record per CDR3 protein comes from TCRdb applying MiXCR to the 5' RACE reads. This table holds hundreds of thousands of distinct CDR3 sequences, over 20% found once. The chain is built from TRBV19 and TRBJ1-5; no clear D. Sequenced sample: blood. The clonotype comes from a man aged 65-85 years in good health. The CDR3 protein is CASSMGNQPQHF. Here the CDR3 DNA reads TGTGCCAGTAGTATGGGGAATCAGCCCCAGCATTTT.